The rows below give T cell receptor beta chains drawn from one sample of a study of CD8 T cells in ankylosing spondylitis. MiXCR was run by TCRdb on the 5' RACE reads, yielding one entry per CDR3 protein. The sample lists approximately 150,000 distinct CDR3 sequences, approximately 32% seen once, with 4.5% to 6% in the top ten. The sequencing sample was made of synovial fluid, either unsorted or a sorted T cell fraction (not recorded which). The receptor set was obtained from a male donor with ankylosing spondylitis. The CDR3 runs from the conserved cysteine through the conserved F or W. The D gene is left open where the match is weak. Clone size, where shown, is once, few, many, or a class for clones that have expanded.

TRBV20-1	TRBJ2-1	.	15	.	CSGLGPSSSYNEQFF	TGCAGTGGTTTAGGGCCCTCCAGCTCCTACAATGAGCAGTTCTTC
TRBV28	TRBJ2-2	.	12	many	CASSFNTGELFF	TGTGCCAGCAGTTTTAACACCGGGGAGCTGTTTTTT
TRBV28	TRBJ1-2	.	13	few	CASTGTERGGYTF	TGTGCCAGCACTGGGACGGAAAGGGGTGGCTACACCTTC
TRBV28	TRBJ2-2	.	15	few	CASSFGGGGTGELFF	TGTGCCAGCAGTTTTGGGGGTGGTGGCACCGGGGAGCTGTTTTTT
TRBV12-3/TRBV12-4	TRBJ1-1	.	14	.	CASTGLVVNTEAFF	TGTGCCAGCACGGGTTTGGTAGTGAACACTGAAGCTTTCTTT
TRBV28	TRBJ1-4	.	14	few	CASSPALGDEKLFF	TGTGCCAGCAGTCCGGCGCTGGGGGATGAAAAACTGTTTTTT
TRBV11-2	TRBJ2-3	TRBD2	18	.	CASSPRGLAGAHTDTQYF	TGTGCCAGCAGCCCCCGGGGTCTAGCGGGGGCACACACAGATACGCAGTATTTT
TRBV11-2	TRBJ2-7	.	13	.	CASSLEPFQLQYF	TGTGCCAGCAGCTTAGAGCCCTTTCAGTTGCAGTACTTC
TRBV3-1	TRBJ1-1	.	13	many	CASGLRRNTEAFF	TGTGCCAGCGGCTTAAGGCGTAACACTGAAGCTTTCTTT
TRBV7-9	TRBJ1-1	TRBD1	14	few	CASSYSGGDAEAFF	TGTGCCAGCAGCTACTCAGGGGGCGACGCTGAAGCTTTCTTT
TRBV10-3	TRBJ1-5	.	13	.	CAISGRHDQPQHF	TGTGCCATCAGTGGTAGACACGACCAGCCCCAGCATTTT
TRBV10-2	TRBJ1-2	TRBD1	13	.	CASTATGDYGYTF	TGCGCCAGCACGGCAACAGGGGACTATGGCTACACCTTC
TRBV12-3/TRBV12-4	TRBJ1-4	TRBD1	14	.	CASSPGQGRNRVFF	TGTGCCAGCAGTCCGGGACAGGGGCGGAATCGGGTGTTTTTT
TRBV9	TRBJ1-2	.	12	.	CASSAQQYGYTF	TGTGCCAGCAGCGCCCAACAGTATGGCTACACCTTC
TRBV11-2	TRBJ2-7	.	19	few	CASSLDLMYGSTMPYEQYF	TGTGCCAGCAGCTTAGATCTTATGTACGGCTCCACGATGCCCTACGAGCAGTACTTC
TRBV7-2	TRBJ2-5	TRBD2	18	once	CASSLALVGLAGAGTQYF	TGTGCCAGCAGCTTAGCGCTGGTGGGGCTAGCGGGAGCGGGGACCCAGTACTTC
TRBV7-8	TRBJ2-1	.	14	few	CASSPMDLTALQFF	TGTGCCAGCAGCCCCATGGACTTGACAGCGCTGCAGTTCTTC
TRBV4-2	TRBJ1-1	.	16	few	CASSQGVASMNTEAFF	TGTGCCAGCAGCCAAGGGGTGGCGAGCATGAACACTGAAGCTTTCTTT
TRBV4-3	TRBJ2-1	.	13	few	CASSLELYNEQFF	TGCGCCAGCAGCCTCGAACTCTACAATGAGCAGTTCTTC
TRBV12-3/TRBV12-4	TRBJ1-1	.	13	.	CASRNTGRPEAFF	TGTGCCAGCAGGAATACAGGGCGGCCTGAAGCTTTCTTT
TRBV28	TRBJ1-4	.	15	many	CASSPGTAKVGKLFF	TGTGCCAGCAGTCCTGGGACGGCAAAGGTGGGGAAACTGTTTTTT
TRBV18	TRBJ2-3	TRBD2	16	few	CASSPQKLAGTDTQYF	TGTGCCAGCTCACCACAAAAACTAGCGGGAACAGATACGCAGTATTTT
TRBV6-1	TRBJ1-1	.	15	few	CASSEYNQNAKGAFF	TGTGCCAGCAGTGAATATAATCAGAATGCTAAAGGAGCTTTCTTT
TRBV12-3/TRBV12-4	TRBJ2-1	TRBD2	15	many	CASSFFWTGGFEQFF	TGTGCCAGCAGTTTCTTCTGGACGGGAGGTTTTGAGCAGTTCTTC
TRBV7-9	TRBJ1-6	.	12	.	CASSRALSPLHF	TGTGCCAGCAGCAGGGCCCTCTCACCCCTCCACTTT
TRBV7-9	TRBJ1-2	TRBD1	15	.	CASSPTGVDNYGYTF	TGTGCCAGCAGCCCCACAGGGGTAGATAACTATGGCTACACCTTC
TRBV20-1	TRBJ1-1	.	15	.	CSAKGFAGLNTEAFF	TGCAGTGCTAAGGGATTCGCAGGGCTGAACACTGAAGCTTTCTTT
TRBV5-1	TRBJ1-2	.	12	.	CASSLLVFGYTF	TGCGCCAGCAGCTTGTTGGTATTTGGCTACACCTTC
TRBV20-1	TRBJ1-1	TRBD1	15	.	CSASEAGGTRTEAFF	TGCAGTGCTAGCGAGGCAGGGGGGACACGTACTGAAGCTTTCTTT
TRBV6-5	TRBJ2-1	.	16	.	CASSYGGAGGDNEQFF	TGTGCCAGCAGTTACGGTGGTGCAGGGGGGGACAATGAGCAGTTCTTC
TRBV7-2	TRBJ2-7	TRBD1	14	many	CASRIASGGDEQYF	TGTGCCAGCAGAATAGCGTCAGGGGGAGACGAGCAGTACTTC
TRBV7-2	TRBJ2-7	.	17	few	CASSLAFLDGYSYEQYF	TGTGCCAGCAGCTTAGCGTTCTTGGACGGCTACTCCTACGAGCAGTACTTC
TRBV6-5	TRBJ2-1	.	14	few	CASSYSTQYNEQFF	TGTGCCAGCAGTTACTCGACACAGTACAATGAGCAGTTCTTC
TRBV27	TRBJ2-1	.	16	many	CASSLSPRPQGDEQFF	TGTGCCAGCAGTTTATCCCCTCGCCCCCAGGGCGATGAGCAGTTCTTC
TRBV24-1	TRBJ2-2	.	16	.	CATAGGTEAGTGELFF	TGTGCCACCGCCGGGGGTACCGAGGCGGGCACCGGGGAGCTGTTTTTT
TRBV7-2	TRBJ2-7	.	15	few	CASSLAGGQMDEQYF	TGTGCCAGCAGCTTAGCGGGCGGGCAGATGGACGAGCAGTACTTC